This T cell receptor (beta chain) was recorded in a study of OX40 agonist ivuxolimab in advanced cancers. Libraries were prepared by immunoSEQ multiplex PCR; TCRdb keeps only in-frame clonotypes and omits some of them. The sample has tens of thousands of clones, around 81% seen once; the top ten hold under 3.5%. Germline CDR1 and CDR2: MNHEY and SMNVEV (reference sequence). The CDR3 has 15 residues. The V and J ends lost 7 bases and 4 bases respectively, with 17 bases between them. The V gene is TRBV27, the J gene TRBJ1-5; D is uncertain. The sample consisted of CD4+ or CD8+ T cells sorted from blood, taken in a trial of the OX40 agonist ivuxolimab. The receptor was derived from an adult with an advanced solid tumor such as melanoma, head and neck, liver or kidney cancer. In nucleotides, the CDR3 is TGTGCCAGCAATCCGGGCTCTATTTTTAATCAGCCCCAGCATTTT. Its protein product is CASNPGSIFNQPQHF.